Listed here are 25 T cell receptor beta chains from one sample, sequenced in a study of cytomegalovirus exposure and HLA in healthy donors. The PCR made use of 60 Vbeta and 13 Jbeta primers. Using immunoSEQ multiplex PCR, the repertoire was profiled, and TCRdb retains in-frame clones only, with some absent. Of 130,000 to 150,000 clones in the sample, about 74% were seen once. The sequencing input was PBMCs. These receptors all come from a middle-aged woman in good health and CMV-seronegative.

The chain carries TRBV7-2 and TRBJ1-1; D unclear. The germline V gene has CDR1 SGHTA and CDR2 FQGNSA. CDR3 length: 12 residues. Trimming took 8 bases from V and 5 from J, leaving 12 bases between them. CDR3 in DNA: TGTGCCAGCGCGCCCATTGGTACTGAAGCTTTCTTT. It codes for CASAPIGTEAFF.

The V call is TRBV7-6, the J call TRBJ1-1, with TRBD1 as a possible D gene (6 bases). The CDR3 loop spans 16 amino acids. The V end lost 3 bases, the J end lost 0 bases, and 14 bases lay between the germline ends. CDR1 SGHVS and CDR2 FNYEAQ come from the germline V gene. The DNA for the CDR3 is TGTGCCAGCAGCTTGGGGACACAAGCATTGAACACTGAAGCTTTCTTT. Translation gives CASSLGTQALNTEAFF. The variable domain in full, completed from reference TRBV7-6 and TRBJ1-1, reads GAGVSQSPRYKVTKRGQDVALRCDPISGHVSLYWYRQALGQGPEFLTYFNYEAQQDKSGLPNDRFSAERPEGSISTLTIQRTEQRDSAMYRCASSLGTQALNTEAFFGQGTRLTVV.

The chain couples TRBV2 to TRBJ2-5, with D uncertain. V was clipped by 2 bases and J by 6 bases, with 10 bases between them. This CDR3 spans 13 amino acids. CDR1 and CDR2 from the germline V gene are SNHLY and FYNNEI. The CDR3 DNA reads as TGTGCCAGCAGTGAATCACCAGCGAAGACCCAGTACTTC. Amino acids: CASSESPAKTQYF.

V is TRBV6-1 and J is TRBJ2-5, with 8 bases aligning to TRBD2. The V segment lost 3 bases and the J segment 4 bases; nucleotides outside the gene matches: 10. Germline-derived CDR1 and CDR2 are MNHNS and SASEGT. The CDR3 sequence is 16 residues long. The CDR3 coding sequence is TGTGCCAGCAGTGACCGGGAGGGCCGCTTTTTAGAGACCCAGTACTTC. It is translated as CASSDREGRFLETQYF.

The V and J genes are TRBV21-1 and TRBJ1-2; TRBD1 reflects the table's D call only, with no check against the DNA. TRBV21-1 is a pseudogene segment. The CDR3 sequence is 14 residues long. The CDR3 spells CASSKDRENYGYTF. For the CDR3, the DNA is TGTGCCAGCAGCAAGGACAGGGAAAACTATGGCTACACCTTC.

This clone has a single count. The V call is TRBV6-5, the J call TRBJ2-5; 7 bases fit TRBD1. The closer fit of TRBJ2-7 to the DNA end suggests the J call may be wrong. CDR1 is MNHEY, CDR2 SVGAGI, per germline. The CDR3 is 14 amino acids. CDR3 protein: CASSYTGTAYEQYF. CDR3 coding DNA: TGTGCCAGCAGTTATACCGGGACAGCTTACGAGCAGTACTTC.

The chain employs TRBV20-1 and TRBJ2-3; D unresolved. This CDR3 is 11 amino acids long. Germline V gene data show CDR1 as DFQATT and CDR2 as SNEGSKA (reference sequence). Trimming shortened V by 6 bases and J by 7 bases, and 11 bases separated the two germline ends. DNA of the CDR3: TGCAGTGCCCCCCTAACTAATACGCAGTATTTT. It specifies CSAPLTNTQYF.

This chain uses TRBV30 with TRBJ1-5; D is perhaps TRBD1 (6 bases). V dropped 8 bases and J dropped 1 base, with 18 bases sitting between them. Germline CDR1 reads GTSNPN; CDR2 reads SVGIG (reference sequence). The CDR3 runs to 15 residues. This chain's CDR3 is CARGRGRGSNQPQHF. CDR3 in DNA: TGTGCCCGGGGGCGAGGGAGGGGGAGCAATCAGCCCCAGCATTTT.

The chain carries TRBV6-6 and TRBJ2-2; weak D call: TRBD1 (7 bases). Germline V gene data show CDR1 as MNHNY and CDR2 as SVGAGI (reference sequence). V shed 6 bases and J shed 7 bases, with 18 bases lying between them. The CDR3 consists of 15 residues. This CDR3 reads CASSPGRGAGGELFF. CDR3 sequence (DNA): TGTGCCAGCAGCCCCGGCAGGGGGGCTGGCGGGGAGCTGTTTTTT.

The chain recombines TRBV19 with TRBJ2-7; 10 bases line up with TRBD2. This CDR3 has 18 residues. J lost 2 bases, V lost 0 bases, and 10 bases had no gene match. Per germline, CDR1 LNHDA and CDR2 SQIVND (reference sequence). The CDR3 nucleotides are TGTGCCAGTAGTATAGATCTTAGCGGGAGGAACGTTGCCTACGAGCAGTACTTC. Protein sequence: CASSIDLSGRNVAYEQYF.

The gene calls are TRBV5-8 and TRBJ2-5; maybe TRBD1 (5 bases). The end of the DNA fits TRBJ2-7 better, so the J call may be wrong. Germline V CDR1 and CDR2: SGHTS, YDEGEE. This CDR3 contains 17 residues. The CDR3 protein is CASSLVVRVSSPYEQYF. The CDR3 nucleotides are TGTGCCAGCAGCTTAGTAGTCAGGGTTTCAAGCCCCTACGAGCAGTACTTC.

This chain connects TRBV27 to TRBJ1-1; TRBD1 matches at 9 bases. The CDR3 length is 14 residues. The germline gives CDR1 MNHEY, CDR2 SMNVEV (reference sequence). V dropped 6 bases and J dropped 1; count of bases not matched to a gene: 3. The CDR3 loop reads CASSPDRGNTEAFF. The CDR3 DNA sequence: TGTGCCAGCAGCCCGGACAGGGGGAACACTGAAGCTTTCTTT.

V and J are TRBV6-1 and TRBJ1-5; tentatively, D is TRBD1 (6 bases). V lost 3 bases and J lost 3, with 12 bases in between. Looked up from germline, CDR1 is MNHNS and CDR2 is SASEGT. The CDR3 totals 15 residues. CDR3 loop: CASSDYGQLNQPQHF. The CDR3 DNA follows: TGTGCCAGCAGTGACTATGGACAGCTCAATCAGCCCCAGCATTTT.

The sample holds one count of this clone. This chain connects TRBV6-1 to TRBJ2-7; 7 nucleotides agree with TRBD2. Trimming took 3 bases from V and 0 from J; bases not matched to a gene: 8. Germline assignment: CDR1 MNHNS and CDR2 SASEGT. The CDR3 contains 16 residues. CDR3 amino acids: CASSDPGLTSSYEQYF. For the CDR3, the DNA is TGTGCCAGCAGTGATCCGGGACTAACAAGCTCCTACGAGCAGTACTTC.

This rearrangement joins TRBV6-5 to TRBJ1-6; no clear D gene. The CDR3 spans 14 residues. V lost 5 bases and J 6 bases, leaving 11 bases between the germline ends. Germline CDR1 MNHEY, CDR2 SVGAGI. CDR3 bases: TGTGCCAGCAGTCGCGACATAATTAATTCACCCCTCCACTTT. Protein: CASSRDIINSPLHF.

V and J are TRBV28 and TRBJ1-5; 8 bases map to TRBD1. J was trimmed by 0 bases and V by 6 bases; bases with no gene match: 4. Germline lookup yields CDR1 MDHEN and CDR2 SYDVKM. The CDR3 has 15 amino acids. The CDR3 DNA is TGTGCCAGCAGGCCAGGGGGCTTTAGCAATCAGCCCCAGCATTTT. This codes for CASRPGGFSNQPQHF.

The CDR3 nucleotides are TGTGCCAGCATTAGAGGAGGGTGGGGTGGCTACACCTTC. Residues: CASIRGGWGGYTF. This chain connects TRBV6-1 to TRBJ1-2; D is uncertain. The CDR3 runs to 13 residues. The germline CDR1 and CDR2 sequences are MNHNS and SASEGT. The germline V and J ends were trimmed by 7 bases and 7 bases, with 16 bases remaining between them.

This rearrangement joins TRBV2 to TRBJ2-4; 9 bases line up with TRBD1. This CDR3 is built from 13 residues. CDR1 and CDR2 from the germline V gene are SNHLY and FYNNEI. The V segment lost 7 bases and the J segment 8 bases; nucleotides outside the gene matches: 6. CDR3 sequence (DNA): TGTGCCAGCACCCTAGACAGGGGGGACATTCAGTACTTC. It is translated as CASTLDRGDIQYF.

The chain employs TRBV6-1 and TRBJ1-6, with 7 bases lining up with TRBD1. In germline, CDR1 is MNHNS, CDR2 SASEGT. The J segment lost 3 bases and the V segment lost 5 bases, leaving 4 bases of the junction unmatched. The CDR3 is 15 amino acids. This CDR3 reads CASSNRDSYNSPLHF. The CDR3 bases are TGTGCCAGCAGTAACCGGGACAGCTATAATTCACCCCTCCACTTT.

The chain couples TRBV29-1 to TRBJ1-5; 7 bases are shared with TRBD1. Germline lookup yields CDR1 SQVTM and CDR2 ANQGSEA. Trimming cost V 6 bases and J 3 bases; bases outside gene matches: 5. This CDR3 has 13 amino acids. CDR3 coding DNA: TGCAGCGTGGAGACAGGGTTCAATCAGCCCCAGCATTTT. The encoded protein is CSVETGFNQPQHF.

This clone was seen a handful of times. As DNA, the CDR3 is TGCGCCAGCAGCTGGAATCGACAGGGCTCCTACAATGAGCAGTTCTTC. Translated: CASSWNRQGSYNEQFF. The chain uses TRBV5-1 and TRBJ2-1; 7 nucleotides line up with TRBD1. Germline CDR1 SGHRS, CDR2 YFSETQ. V was pared by 3 bases and J by 0 bases, with 6 bases of the junction left unmatched. The CDR3 has 16 amino acids.

The chain employs TRBV5-6 and TRBJ1-1, with D tentatively TRBD1 (5 bases). The CDR3 is made up of 14 amino acids. CDR1 and CDR2 (germline): SGHDT, YYEEEE. Trimming stripped 0 bases from V and 3 bases from J, with 9 bases between. The CDR3 reads CASSLDWGHTEAFF. Written as DNA, the CDR3 is TGTGCCAGCAGCTTGGACTGGGGCCACACTGAAGCTTTCTTT.

In its sample, this clone was seen once. The rearrangement links TRBV5-6 to TRBJ2-2, with D possibly matching TRBD1 (6 bases). Per germline, CDR1 SGHDT and CDR2 YYEEEE. Trimming removed 10 bases from V and 2 bases from J, with 15 bases in between. This CDR3 is built from 14 residues. The CDR3 here is CASGTSFNTGELFF. The CDR3 DNA is TGTGCCTCGGGGACATCTTTCAACACCGGGGAGCTGTTTTTT.

This clone came up once. The same CDR3 arises from other DNA sequences in this sample as well. The V gene is TRBV2, the J gene TRBJ2-5; 7 nucleotides match TRBD1. Germline values: CDR1 SNHLY, CDR2 FYNNEI. This CDR3 has 14 residues. Trimming cost V 3 bases and J 4 bases; bases outside gene matches: 5. CDR3 amino acids: CASSDGRGRETQYF. CDR3 DNA: TGTGCCAGCAGTGATGGTAGGGGGCGAGAGACCCAGTACTTC.

This sequence joins TRBV19 and TRBJ1-1; 7 bases line up with TRBD1. V lost 3 bases and J lost 3; bases outside the gene matches: 7. Germline V gene data show CDR1 as LNHDA and CDR2 as SQIVND (reference sequence). The CDR3 runs to 15 residues. The chain's CDR3 is CASSIWNRGHTEAFF. The CDR3 DNA follows: TGTGCCAGTAGTATTTGGAACAGGGGCCACACTGAAGCTTTCTTT. Variable domain in full (rest from reference TRBV19 and TRBJ1-1): DGGITQSPKYLFRKEGQNVTLSCEQNLNHDAMYWYRQDPGQGLRLIYYSQIVNDFQKGDIAEGYSVSREKKESFPLTVTSAQKNPTAFYLCASSIWNRGHTEAFFGQGTRLTVV.